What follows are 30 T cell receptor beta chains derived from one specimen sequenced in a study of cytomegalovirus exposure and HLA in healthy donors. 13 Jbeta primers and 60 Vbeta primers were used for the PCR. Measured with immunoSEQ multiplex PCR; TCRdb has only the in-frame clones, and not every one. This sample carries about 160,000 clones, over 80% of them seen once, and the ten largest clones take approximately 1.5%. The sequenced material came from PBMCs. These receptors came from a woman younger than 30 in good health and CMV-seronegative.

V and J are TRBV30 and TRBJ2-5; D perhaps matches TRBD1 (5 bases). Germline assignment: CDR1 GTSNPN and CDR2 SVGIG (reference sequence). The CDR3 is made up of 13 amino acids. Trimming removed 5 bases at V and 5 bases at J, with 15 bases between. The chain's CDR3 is CAWQKWGIETQYF. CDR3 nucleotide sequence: TGTGCCTGGCAGAAGTGGGGCATCGAGACCCAGTACTTC.

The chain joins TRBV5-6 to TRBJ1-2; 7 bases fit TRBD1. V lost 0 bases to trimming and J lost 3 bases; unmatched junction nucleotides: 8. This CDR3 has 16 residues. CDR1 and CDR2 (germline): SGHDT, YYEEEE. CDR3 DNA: TGTGCCAGCAGCTTGGCAGACAGGGTACCGGACTATGGCTACACCTTC. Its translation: CASSLADRVPDYGYTF. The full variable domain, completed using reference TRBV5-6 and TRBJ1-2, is DAGVTQSPTHLIKTRGQQVTLRCSPKSGHDTVSWYQQALGQGPQFIFQYYEEEERQRGNFPDRFSGHQFPNYSSELNVNALLLGDSALYLCASSLADRVPDYGYTFGSGTRLTVV.

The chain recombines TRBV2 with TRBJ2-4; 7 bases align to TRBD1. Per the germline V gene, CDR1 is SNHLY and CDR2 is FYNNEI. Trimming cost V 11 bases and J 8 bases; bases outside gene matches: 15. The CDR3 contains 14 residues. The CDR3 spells CAGREGAGADIQYF. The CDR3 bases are TGTGCCGGCCGAGAGGGGGCCGGGGCGGACATTCAGTACTTC.

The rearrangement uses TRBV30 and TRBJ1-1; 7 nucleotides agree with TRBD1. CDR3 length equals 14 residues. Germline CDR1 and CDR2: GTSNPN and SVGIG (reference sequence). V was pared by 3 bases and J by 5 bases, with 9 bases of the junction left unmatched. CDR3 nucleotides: TGTGCCTGGAGGAAACAGGGGCTGAGAACTGAAGCTTTCTTT. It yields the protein CAWRKQGLRTEAFF.

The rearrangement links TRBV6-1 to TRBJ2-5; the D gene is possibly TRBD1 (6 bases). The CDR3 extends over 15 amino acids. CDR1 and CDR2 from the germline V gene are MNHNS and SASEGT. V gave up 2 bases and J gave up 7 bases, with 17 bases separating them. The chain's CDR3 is CASSEIPTTQGTQYF. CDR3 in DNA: TGTGCCAGCAGTGAAATACCGACAACACAGGGGACCCAGTACTTC.

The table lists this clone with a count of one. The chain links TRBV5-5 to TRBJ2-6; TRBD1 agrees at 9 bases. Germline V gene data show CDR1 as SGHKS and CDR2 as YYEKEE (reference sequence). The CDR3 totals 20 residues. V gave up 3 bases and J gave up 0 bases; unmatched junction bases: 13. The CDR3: CASSSRTGGVPNSGANVLTF. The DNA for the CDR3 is TGTGCCAGCAGCTCAAGAACAGGGGGCGTCCCAAACTCTGGGGCCAACGTCCTGACTTTC.

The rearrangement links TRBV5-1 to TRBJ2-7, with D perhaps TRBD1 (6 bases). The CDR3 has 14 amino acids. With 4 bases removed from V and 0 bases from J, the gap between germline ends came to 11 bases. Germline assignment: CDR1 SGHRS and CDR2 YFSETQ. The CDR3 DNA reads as TGCGCCAGCAGCCAATGGGACAACTCCTACGAGCAGTACTTC. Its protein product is CASSQWDNSYEQYF.

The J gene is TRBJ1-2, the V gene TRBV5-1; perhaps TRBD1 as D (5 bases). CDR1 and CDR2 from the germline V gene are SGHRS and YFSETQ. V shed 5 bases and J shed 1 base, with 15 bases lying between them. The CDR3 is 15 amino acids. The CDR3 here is CASRDGTALNYGYTF. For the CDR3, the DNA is TGCGCCAGCAGGGACGGGACTGCCCTTAACTATGGCTACACCTTC.

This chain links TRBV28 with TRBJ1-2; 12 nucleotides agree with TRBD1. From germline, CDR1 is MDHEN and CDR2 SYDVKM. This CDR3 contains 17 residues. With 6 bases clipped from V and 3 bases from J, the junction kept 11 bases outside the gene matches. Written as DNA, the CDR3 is TGTGCCAGCAGCCACTCCCGGGACAGGGGGCCGGACTATGGCTACACCTTC. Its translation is CASSHSRDRGPDYGYTF.

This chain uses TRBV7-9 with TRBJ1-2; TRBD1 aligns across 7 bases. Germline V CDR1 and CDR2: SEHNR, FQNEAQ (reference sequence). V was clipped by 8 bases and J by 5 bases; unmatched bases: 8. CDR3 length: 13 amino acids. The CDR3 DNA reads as TGTGCCAGCTTACGGACAGGTGCTTATGGCTACACCTTC. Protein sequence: CASLRTGAYGYTF.

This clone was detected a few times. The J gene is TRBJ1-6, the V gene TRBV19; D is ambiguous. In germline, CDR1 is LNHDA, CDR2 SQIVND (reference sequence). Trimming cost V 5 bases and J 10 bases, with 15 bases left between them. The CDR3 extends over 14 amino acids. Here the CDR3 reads CASSVEVRGSPLHF. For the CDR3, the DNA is TGTGCCAGTAGTGTGGAGGTCAGAGGGTCACCCCTCCACTTT.

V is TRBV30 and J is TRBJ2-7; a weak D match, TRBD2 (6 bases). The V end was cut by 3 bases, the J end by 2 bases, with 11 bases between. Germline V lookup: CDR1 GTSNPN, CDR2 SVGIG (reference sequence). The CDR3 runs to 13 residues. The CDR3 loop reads CAWRGTGTYEQYF. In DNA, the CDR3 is TGTGCCTGGAGGGGGACTGGGACCTACGAGCAGTACTTC.

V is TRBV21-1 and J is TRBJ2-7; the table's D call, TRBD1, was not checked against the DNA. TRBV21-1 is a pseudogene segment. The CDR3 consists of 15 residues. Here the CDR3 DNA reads TGTGCCAGCAGCAAAGGGGGCCGCCCTTCCGACGAGCAGTACTTC. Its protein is CASSKGGRPSDEQYF.

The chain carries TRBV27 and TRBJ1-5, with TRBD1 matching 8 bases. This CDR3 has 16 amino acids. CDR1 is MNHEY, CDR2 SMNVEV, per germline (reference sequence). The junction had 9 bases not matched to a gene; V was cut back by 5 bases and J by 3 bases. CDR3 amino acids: CASSTTRDRYNQPQHF. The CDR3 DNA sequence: TGTGCCAGCAGTACTACAAGGGACAGGTACAATCAGCCCCAGCATTTT.

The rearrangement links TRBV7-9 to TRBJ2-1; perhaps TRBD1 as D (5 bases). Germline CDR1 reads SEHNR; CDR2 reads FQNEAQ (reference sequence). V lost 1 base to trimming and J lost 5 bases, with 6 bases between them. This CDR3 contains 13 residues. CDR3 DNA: TGTGCCAGCAGCTTAGGGACAAACAATGAGCAGTTCTTC. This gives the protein CASSLGTNNEQFF. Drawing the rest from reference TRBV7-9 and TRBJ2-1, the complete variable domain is DTGVSQNPRHKITKRGQNVTFRCDPISEHNRLYWYRQTLGQGPEFLTYFQNEAQLEKSRLLSDRFSAERPKGSFSTLEIQRTEQGDSAMYLCASSLGTNNEQFFGPGTRLTVL.

The CDR3 loop is CASSGGLGQPNYGYTF. In nucleotides, the CDR3 is TGTGCCAGCAGCGGGGGACTTGGACAACCCAACTATGGCTACACCTTC. The rearrangement joins TRBV9 to TRBJ1-2; maybe TRBD1 (5 bases). The CDR3 sequence is 16 residues long. The germline V gene has CDR1 SGDLS and CDR2 YYNGEE. Between the trimmed V and J ends, which lost 3 bases and 2 bases, there was a span of 17 bases.

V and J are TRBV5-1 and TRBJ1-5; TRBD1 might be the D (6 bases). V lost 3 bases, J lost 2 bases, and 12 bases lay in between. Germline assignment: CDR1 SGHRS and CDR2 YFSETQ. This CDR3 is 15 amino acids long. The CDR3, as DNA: TGCGCCAGCAGCTCCTACCCAGGGGGCAATCAGCCCCAGCATTTT. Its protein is CASSSYPGGNQPQHF. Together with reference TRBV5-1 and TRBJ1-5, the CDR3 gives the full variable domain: KAGVTQTPRYLIKTRGQQVTLSCSPISGHRSVSWYQQTPGQGLQFLFEYFSETQRNKGNFPGRFSGRQFSNSRSEMNVSTLELGDSALYLCASSSYPGGNQPQHFGDGTRLSIL.

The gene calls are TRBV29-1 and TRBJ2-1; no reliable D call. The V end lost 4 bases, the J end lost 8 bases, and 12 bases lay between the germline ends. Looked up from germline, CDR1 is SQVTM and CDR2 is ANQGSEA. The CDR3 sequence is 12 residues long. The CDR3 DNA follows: TGCAGCGTTGTTGAGGCCTTGGATGAGCAGTTCTTC. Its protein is CSVVEALDEQFF.

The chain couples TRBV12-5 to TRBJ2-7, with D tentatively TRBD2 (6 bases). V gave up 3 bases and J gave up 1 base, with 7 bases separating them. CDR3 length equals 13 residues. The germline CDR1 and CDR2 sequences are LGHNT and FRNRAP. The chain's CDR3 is CASGLGGSYEQYF. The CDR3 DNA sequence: TGTGCTAGTGGTTTAGGAGGGTCCTACGAGCAGTACTTC.

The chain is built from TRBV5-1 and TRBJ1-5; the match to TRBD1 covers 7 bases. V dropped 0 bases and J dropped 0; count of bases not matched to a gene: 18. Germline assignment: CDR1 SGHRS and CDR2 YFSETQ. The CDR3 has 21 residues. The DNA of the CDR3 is TGCGCCAGCAGCTTGGTCGGGCCCCGACGGGACAGTTCTTATAGCAATCAGCCCCAGCATTTT. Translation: CASSLVGPRRDSSYSNQPQHF.

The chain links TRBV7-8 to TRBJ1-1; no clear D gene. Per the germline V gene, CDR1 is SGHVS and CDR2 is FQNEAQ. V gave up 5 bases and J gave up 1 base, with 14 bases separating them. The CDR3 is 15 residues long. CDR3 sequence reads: CASSASTRSNTEAFF. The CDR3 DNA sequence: TGTGCCAGCAGCGCATCGACAAGGTCGAACACTGAAGCTTTCTTT.

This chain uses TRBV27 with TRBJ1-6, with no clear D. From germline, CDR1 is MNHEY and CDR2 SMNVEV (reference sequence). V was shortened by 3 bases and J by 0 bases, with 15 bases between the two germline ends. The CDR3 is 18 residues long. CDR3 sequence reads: CASSLNAPASSYNSPLHF. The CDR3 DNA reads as TGTGCCAGCAGTTTGAATGCCCCCGCTAGCTCCTATAATTCACCCCTCCACTTT.

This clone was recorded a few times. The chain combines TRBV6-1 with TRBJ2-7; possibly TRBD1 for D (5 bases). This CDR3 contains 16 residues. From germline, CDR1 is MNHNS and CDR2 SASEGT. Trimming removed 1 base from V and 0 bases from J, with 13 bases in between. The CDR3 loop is CASSEEGARPSYEQYF. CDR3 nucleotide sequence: TGTGCCAGCAGTGAAGAAGGGGCCCGCCCCTCCTACGAGCAGTACTTC.

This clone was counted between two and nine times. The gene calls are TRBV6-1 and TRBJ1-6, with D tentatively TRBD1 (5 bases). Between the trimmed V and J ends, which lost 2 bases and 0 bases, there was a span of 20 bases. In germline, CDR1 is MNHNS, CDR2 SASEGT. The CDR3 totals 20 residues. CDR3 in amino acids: CASSEPLGAALGSYNSPLHF. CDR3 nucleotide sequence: TGTGCCAGCAGTGAACCTCTAGGGGCAGCCCTGGGCTCCTATAATTCACCCCTCCACTTT.

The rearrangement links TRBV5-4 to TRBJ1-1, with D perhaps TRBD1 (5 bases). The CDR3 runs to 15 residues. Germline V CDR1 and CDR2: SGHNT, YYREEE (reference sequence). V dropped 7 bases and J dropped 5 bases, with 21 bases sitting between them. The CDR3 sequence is CASQPRQGAGTEAFF. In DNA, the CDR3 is TGTGCCAGCCAACCCAGGCAGGGCGCGGGAACTGAAGCTTTCTTT.

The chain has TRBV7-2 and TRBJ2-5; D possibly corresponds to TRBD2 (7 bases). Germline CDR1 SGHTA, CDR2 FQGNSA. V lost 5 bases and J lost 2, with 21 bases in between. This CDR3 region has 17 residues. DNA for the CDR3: TGTGCCAGCAGCGAATACCTTGGGGGGGGCATACAAGAGACCCAGTACTTC. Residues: CASSEYLGGGIQETQYF.

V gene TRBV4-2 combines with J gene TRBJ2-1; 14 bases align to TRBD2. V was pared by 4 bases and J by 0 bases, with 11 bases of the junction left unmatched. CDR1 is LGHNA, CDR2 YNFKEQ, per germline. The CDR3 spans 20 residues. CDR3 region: CASSRLGLAGAESSYNEQFF. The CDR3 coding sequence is TGTGCCAGCAGCCGCTTGGGACTAGCGGGGGCAGAAAGCTCCTACAATGAGCAGTTCTTC.

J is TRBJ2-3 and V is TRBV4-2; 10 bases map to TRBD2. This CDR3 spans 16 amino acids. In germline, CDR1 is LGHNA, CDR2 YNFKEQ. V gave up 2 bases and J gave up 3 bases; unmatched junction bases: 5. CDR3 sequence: CASSQIASGGTDTQYF. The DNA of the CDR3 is TGTGCCAGCAGCCAAATTGCTAGCGGGGGAACAGATACGCAGTATTTT.

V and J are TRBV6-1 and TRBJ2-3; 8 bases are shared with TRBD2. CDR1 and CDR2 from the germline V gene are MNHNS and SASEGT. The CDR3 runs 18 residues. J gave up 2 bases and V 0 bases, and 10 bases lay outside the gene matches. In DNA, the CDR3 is TGTGCCAGCAGTGAAGCACGGAGCGGGGGCCCCCTCACAGATACGCAGTATTTT. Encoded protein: CASSEARSGGPLTDTQYF.

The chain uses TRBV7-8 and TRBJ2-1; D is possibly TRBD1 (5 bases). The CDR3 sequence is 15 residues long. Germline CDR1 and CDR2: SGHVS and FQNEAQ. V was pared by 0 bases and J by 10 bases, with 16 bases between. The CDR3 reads CASSLAPRVGLEQFF. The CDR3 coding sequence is TGTGCCAGCAGCTTAGCCCCCAGGGTCGGATTGGAGCAGTTCTTC.